This T cell receptor beta chain comes out of a study of blood T cells in healthy people across ages. This clonotype came up a few times. Its matching antigen is unknown. Germline V gene lookup returns CDR1 MDHEN and CDR2 SYDVKM. There are 16 residues in the CDR3. V was pared by 5 bases and J by 2 bases, with 18 bases between. Study findings and constraints: Getting older went along with TCR beta diversity per million T cells dropping roughly linearly.

A second PCR, run for roughly 7 to 12 cycles, used a sample-barcoded 5' primer plus a J-beta primer mix. TCRdb reanalysed the 5' RACE reads using MiXCR and keeps one entry per CDR3 protein. The sample has approximately 580,000 distinct CDR3 sequences, about 25% seen once. These data also featured in a second study, about T cells of mothers and their children. As reported in that work: Every mother supplied over 10 million TCR beta CDR3 reads and every child 2.5 million to 3.5 million.

The sample taken for sequencing was blood. The J gene is TRBJ2-5, the V gene TRBV28, with D perhaps matching TRBD2 (6 bases). This TCR derives from a boy younger than 18 in good health. In DNA form, the CDR3 reads TGTGCCAGCAGTACCCTAGGGACGGGGAGGCAAGAGACCCAGTACTTC. It codes for CASSTLGTGRQETQYF.